The rows below give T cell receptor beta chains drawn from one sample of a study of T-cell reconstitution after alpha-beta-depleted transplantation in children. TCRdb processed the PCR reads anew with MiXCR; each CDR3 protein has one entry. The sample contains 210,000 or so distinct CDR3 sequences, about a tenth of which appear only once. The source material was PBMCs, sampled before TCRalphabeta/CD19-depleted stem cell transplant. All receptors come from a child under two years old with acute myeloid leukemia, due to receive a stem cell transplant. Both conserved end residues are trimmed from each CDR3.

v_call,cdr3_aa
TRBV7-9,ASSWWEKQETQY
TRBV2,ASKRQGAWGANVLT
TRBV11-1,ASSPGTGIMADTQY
TRBV20-1,SADPGLARDTQY
TRBV20-1,SAPGPFGYNEQF
TRBV7-9,ASSFAASNFYT
TRBV19,ASSIDHAKNIQY
TRBV9,ASSETRTGELF
TRBV5-1,ASRPQGLNTGELF
TRBV5-1,ASSLPMNTEAF
TRBV20-1,SASPTLRGSETQY
TRBV20-1,SAREIGTGGNSEAF
TRBV6-5,ASSYMTGGQGYT
TRBV3-1,ASSQPLRGDTEAF
TRBV20-1,SARGPLAGVGTGELF
TRBV7-9,ASSLRDGADTQY
TRBV6-1,APGGREADYNEQF
TRBV12-3/TRBV12-4,ASSPRLAGDTGELF
TRBV9,ASSVGRTSGRAGELF
TRBV4-3,ASSQVWRGPNNEQF
TRBV7-3,ASSLAGGANEQF
TRBV2,ASRMRALFGAAPLRTDSPLH
TRBV6-1,ASRRTSGTTFEQY
TRBV11-2,ASSLGASEYNEQF
TRBV6-1,ASSPGQGVETQY
TRBV12-3/TRBV12-4,ASSLDSAVKLF
TRBV7-6,ASSHRLAGGTGELF
TRBV28,ASTLSRGRMGSQPQH
TRBV5-1,ASSFGETYEQY
TRBV9,ASSGTSGPPHQF
TRBV5-1,ASSSDRGGNTIY
TRBV18,ASSPDRLTSGNTIY
TRBV5-6,ASSLGPRTDNSPLH
TRBV27,ASSLVLAGVGEQF
TRBV7-8,ASSLVSGRAYNEQF
TRBV7-8,ASSLAQGTNSPLH
TRBV11-2,ASSFPGVQPQH
TRBV7-8,ASSPNRGGGYT
TRBV4-3,ASSQDPADRADTQY
TRBV5-1,ASSGLGGAGYGYT
TRBV19,ASLQGAGELF
TRBV20-1,SARITGGLGNSPLH
TRBV18,ASSRALSYEQY
TRBV7-8,ASSFGPGGGTDSYEQY
TRBV4-2,ASSQELGRVEQF
TRBV5-1,ASGPKGSNTEAF
TRBV27,ASSLSWGYGYT
TRBV24-1,ATSDLSELETQFQETQY
TRBV4-1,ASSLRRPGVGGELF
TRBV5-1,ASSLVGGEAF
TRBV15,ATTPQGGTEAF
TRBV30,AWERGMNTEAF
TRBV7-2,ASLTSGADTQY
TRBV7-9,ASSPGWASRTDTQY
TRBV19,ASMAGGRGAKNIQY